By proportion, the clone carrying this T cell receptor (beta chain) is medium-sized. Antigen unknown. TCRdb re-analysed the reads in MiXCR, keeping a single row per CDR3 protein. Of some 5,800 distinct CDR3 sequences listed, under 30% are singletons. These data originate in a study of type 1 regulatory T cells. The CDR3 covers 14 residues. Germline values: CDR1 DFQATT, CDR2 SNEGSKA (reference sequence). Trimming stripped 2 bases from V and 1 base from J, with 9 bases between. Sequenced sample: cultured T cells, either the whole culture or a sorted T cell fraction (not recorded which). Described subset: Tr1-enriched cell product generated in vitro against host alloantigens. This receptor was obtained from a human donor in good health. The rearrangement joins TRBV20-1 to TRBJ2-1; a possible D gene is TRBD2 (5 bases). This chain's CDR3 is CSARNWRSYNEQFF. The CDR3 coding sequence is TGCAGTGCTAGAAACTGGAGGTCCTACAATGAGCAGTTCTTC.